Below, 30 T cell receptor beta chains from the same sample are listed, as sequenced in a study of a mutant IDH1 vaccine in newly diagnosed glioma. TCRdb's table, derived via immunoSEQ multiplex PCR, lists solely in-frame clones and lacks some. This sample has over 60,000 clones, with around 89% found just once. Noted time point: week 11, during vaccination. Topical imiquimod accompanied each vaccine dose, which consisted of 300 ug of mutant IDH1 20-mer peptide. These receptors' antigens are unknown. The source material was PBMCs, sampled from a glioma patient whose treatment included an IDH1 peptide vaccine. Receptors originate from a man aged 40-49 years with glioma.

The V and J genes are TRBV28 and TRBJ1-4; the D is unclear. Germline V gene sequence: CDR1 MDHEN, CDR2 SYDVKM. The CDR3 is made up of 13 amino acids. V gave up 3 bases and J gave up 8 bases, with 10 bases separating them. The DNA of the CDR3 is TGTGCCAGCAGTTTGACAAGAAGAGAAAAACTGTTTTTT. As protein: CASSLTRREKLFF.

This rearrangement joins TRBV7-2 to TRBJ2-1, with D perhaps TRBD2 (6 bases). Per the germline V gene, CDR1 is SGHTA and CDR2 is FQGNSA. CDR3 size: 15 residues. V was shortened by 5 bases and J by 8 bases, with 19 bases between the two germline ends. The CDR3 DNA sequence: TGTGCCAGCAGCCTTACTATTCTAGCGTCCGATGAGCAGTTCTTC. It encodes CASSLTILASDEQFF.

V and J are TRBV28 and TRBJ2-3; the D gene is possibly TRBD2 (7 bases). The CDR3 covers 14 residues. V gave up 6 bases and J gave up 4 bases, with 14 bases separating them. Germline-derived CDR1 and CDR2 are MDHEN and SYDVKM. The CDR3 loop is CASRGGGESDTQYF. In nucleotides, the CDR3 is TGTGCCAGCAGGGGAGGGGGAGAATCAGATACGCAGTATTTT.

This sequence joins TRBV9 and TRBJ1-4; no firm D call. This CDR3 comprises 14 residues. The germline gives CDR1 SGDLS, CDR2 YYNGEE. V lost 0 bases, J lost 0 bases, and 3 bases lay in between. The CDR3 DNA reads TGTGCCAGCAGCGTAGACGCAACTAATGAAAAACTGTTTTTT. The encoded protein is CASSVDATNEKLFF.

The V and J genes are TRBV4-2 and TRBJ2-1, with D perhaps TRBD2 (6 bases). This CDR3 is built from 16 residues. V was pared by 0 bases and J by 9 bases, with 18 bases between. Germline V CDR1 and CDR2: LGHNA, YNFKEQ. The CDR3 sequence is CASSQETTRPKREQFF. The DNA of the CDR3 is TGTGCCAGCAGCCAAGAGACGACTAGACCGAAACGTGAGCAGTTCTTC.

CDR3 amino acids: CATSRERGASPNEKLFF. CDR3 nucleotide sequence: TGTGCCACCAGCAGAGAACGCGGGGCAAGCCCTAATGAAAAACTGTTTTTT. The chain links TRBV15 to TRBJ1-4, with D maybe TRBD1 (5 bases). The CDR3 is 17 residues long. V was clipped by 0 bases and J by 3 bases, with 14 bases between them. Germline assignment: CDR1 LNHNV and CDR2 YYDKDF (reference sequence). Drawing the rest from reference TRBV15 and TRBJ1-4, the complete variable domain is DAMVIQNPRYQVTQFGKPVTLSCSQTLNHNVMYWYQQKSSQAPKLLFHYYDKDFNNEADTPDNFQSRRPNTSFCFLDIRSPGLGDTAMYLCATSRERGASPNEKLFFGSGTQLSVL.

The chain is built from TRBV6-5 and TRBJ2-7; 7 nucleotides align to TRBD2. This CDR3 has 14 residues. J lost 0 bases, V lost 4 bases, and 3 bases had no gene match. Germline V lookup: CDR1 MNHEY, CDR2 SVGAGI. As DNA, the CDR3 is TGTGCCAGCAGTTTAAGCGGGGTCTCCTACGAGCAGTACTTC. Its protein is CASSLSGVSYEQYF.

This sequence joins TRBV19 and TRBJ2-5; D remains ambiguous. V lost 7 bases and J lost 3, with 12 bases in between. CDR1 is LNHDA and CDR2 is SQIVND in the germline V gene (reference sequence). The CDR3 extends over 13 amino acids. For the CDR3, the DNA is TGTGCCAGTACCCCCGGATTGGAAGAGACCCAGTACTTC. Protein sequence: CASTPGLEETQYF.

The chain recombines TRBV27 with TRBJ2-7; D call uncertain. Trimming pared 8 bases from V and 2 bases from J, leaving 19 bases between. The CDR3 loop spans 15 amino acids. Germline V gene lookup returns CDR1 MNHEY and CDR2 SMNVEV (reference sequence). This chain's CDR3 is CASGPRRSSTYEQYF. The CDR3 nucleotides read TGTGCCAGCGGCCCCCGTCGGAGTTCCACCTACGAGCAGTACTTC.

This chain connects TRBV6-4 to TRBJ2-2; D is perhaps TRBD1 (5 bases). Deletions cut 3 bases from V and 3 bases from J, with 5 bases between. This CDR3 region has 13 residues. Germline values: CDR1 MRHNA, CDR2 SNTAGT. The CDR3 DNA reads TGTGCCAGCAGTGAAGGGGACACCGGGGAGCTGTTTTTT. This codes for CASSEGDTGELFF.

Note on this clone: The junction departs from the called germline gene at one end, perhaps through a read error. V gene TRBV6-5 combines with J gene TRBJ1-1; D not certain. The CDR3 is made up of 15 amino acids. Per germline, CDR1 MNHEY and CDR2 SVGAGI. The CDR3 loop is CASSYSFGVPTGAFF. The CDR3 bases are TGTGCCAGCAGTTACTCATTCGGGGTACCCACTGGAGCTTTCTTT.

V gene TRBV10-3 combines with J gene TRBJ2-3; unclear D gene. The ends were cut back, 7 bases at V and 3 bases at J, with 8 bases in the middle. Germline CDR1 reads ENHRY; CDR2 reads SYGVKD. The CDR3 is made up of 12 amino acids. The CDR3 protein is CAIKSGTDTQYF. CDR3 nucleotide sequence: TGTGCCATCAAATCTGGAACAGATACGCAGTATTTT.

CDR3 region: CASRRDSLRNTEAFF. The CDR3 region has the DNA TGTGCCAGCAGGAGGGACAGCCTAAGGAACACTGAAGCTTTCTTT. V and J are TRBV27 and TRBJ1-1, with 7 bases that match TRBD1. Germline assignment: CDR1 MNHEY and CDR2 SMNVEV (reference sequence). The ends lost 6 bases at V and 1 base at J; junction bases unmatched: 8. The length of the CDR3 is 15 residues.

The chain joins TRBV29-1 to TRBJ1-1; D perhaps matches TRBD1 (5 bases). V was cut by 3 bases and J by 5 bases, with 10 bases left in between. Germline loops: CDR1 SQVTM, CDR2 ANQGSEA. The CDR3 is 12 residues long. The CDR3 DNA follows: TGCAGCGTTGACAAGGGGAGAACTGAAGCTTTCTTT. It encodes CSVDKGRTEAFF.

The chain links TRBV4-1 to TRBJ2-7; D is perhaps TRBD1 or TRBD2 (5 bases each). The CDR3 has 13 amino acids. Germline loops: CDR1 MGHRA, CDR2 YSYEKL. The ends were cut back, 5 bases at V and 4 bases at J, with 12 bases in the middle. The CDR3 here is CASSLTWGYEQYV. Written as DNA, the CDR3 is TGCGCCAGCAGCTTAACGTGGGGGTACGAGCAGTACGTC.

CDR3 sequence reads: CASSSRQADQPQHF. For the CDR3, the DNA is TGTGCCAGCAGTTCTAGACAGGCAGATCAGCCCCAGCATTTT. The chain combines TRBV6-5 with TRBJ1-5; D is possibly TRBD1 (6 bases). The CDR3 sequence is 14 residues long. The germline CDR1 and CDR2 sequences are MNHEY and SVGAGI. Trimming cost V 4 bases and J 5 bases, with 12 bases left between them.

The chain couples TRBV20-1 to TRBJ1-2; TRBD1 is a possible D gene (5 bases). CDR3 length equals 11 residues. Germline CDR1 is DFQATT and CDR2 is SNEGSKA (reference sequence). Trimming took 3 bases from V and 6 from J, leaving 8 bases between them. CDR3 nucleotide sequence: TGCAGTGCTAGGGGGGTTCATGGCTACACCTTC. Translation gives CSARGVHGYTF.

The chain has TRBV15 and TRBJ1-3; D not resolved. The germline V and J ends were trimmed by 0 bases and 0 bases, with 15 bases remaining between them. This CDR3 region has 18 residues. CDR1 is LNHNV and CDR2 is YYDKDF in the germline V gene (reference sequence). The CDR3 sequence is CATSRDPGHLSSGNTIYF. CDR3 coding DNA: TGTGCCACCAGCAGAGATCCCGGCCACTTGAGCTCTGGAAACACCATATATTTT. Together with reference TRBV15 and TRBJ1-3, the CDR3 gives the full variable domain: DAMVIQNPRYQVTQFGKPVTLSCSQTLNHNVMYWYQQKSSQAPKLLFHYYDKDFNNEADTPDNFQSRRPNTSFCFLDIRSPGLGDTAMYLCATSRDPGHLSSGNTIYFGEGSWLTVV.

The chain joins TRBV6-5 to TRBJ2-2, with 9 bases identical to TRBD1. V shed 7 bases, J shed 5 bases, and the junction held 8 bases outside the gene matches. Germline values: CDR1 MNHEY, CDR2 SVGAGI. CDR3 length: 15 amino acids. This CDR3 is CASKLRDRVTGELFF. The CDR3 nucleotides are TGTGCCAGCAAGCTCCGGGACAGGGTTACCGGGGAGCTGTTTTTT.

As DNA, the CDR3 is TGTGCCAGCGGCTATCAGGGAAATCAGTACCCCCAGCATTTT. It specifies CASGYQGNQYPQHF. This chain links TRBV28 with TRBJ1-5; tentative D call: TRBD1 (5 bases). The CDR3 sequence is 14 residues long. Germline lookup yields CDR1 MDHEN and CDR2 SYDVKM. With 8 bases removed from V and 10 bases from J, the gap between germline ends came to 21 bases.

The chain carries TRBV19 and TRBJ2-2; D is uncertain. V dropped 3 bases and J dropped 1 base, with 3 bases sitting between them. Germline V CDR1 and CDR2: LNHDA, SQIVND (reference sequence). This CDR3 contains 13 residues. This CDR3 is CASSIGNTGELFF. For the CDR3, the DNA is TGTGCCAGTAGTATCGGGAACACCGGGGAGCTGTTTTTT.

V is TRBV4-1 and J is TRBJ2-3; D perhaps matches TRBD2 (6 bases). Germline loops: CDR1 MGHRA, CDR2 YSYEKL. V lost 4 bases and J lost 1, with 18 bases in between. There are 17 residues in the CDR3. This CDR3 is CASSLGGWRGGTDTQYF. The CDR3 DNA reads as TGCGCCAGCAGCCTCGGAGGGTGGCGAGGAGGCACAGATACGCAGTATTTT.

V and J are TRBV30 and TRBJ2-3; a possible D gene is TRBD2 (5 bases). The CDR3 extends over 15 amino acids. The germline CDR1 and CDR2 sequences are GTSNPN and SVGIG (reference sequence). The V gene lost 3 bases and the J gene lost 0 bases, with 13 bases spanning the gap. The CDR3 DNA reads as TGTGCCTGGAGGCCGGTAGGCGGGAGCACAGATACGCAGTATTTT. This translates into CAWRPVGGSTDTQYF.

DNA for the CDR3: TGTGCCAGCAGCTTGGGACGGATCAACACTGAAGCTTTCTTT. Its protein product is CASSLGRINTEAFF. This chain connects TRBV5-6 to TRBJ1-1; D unclear. CDR3 length equals 14 residues. Trimming removed 0 bases at V and 2 bases at J, with 8 bases between. The germline CDR1 and CDR2 sequences are SGHDT and YYEEEE.

CDR3 region: CASSYPGQGGYGYTF. The CDR3 DNA follows: TGTGCCAGCAGTTACCCAGGACAGGGCGGCTATGGCTACACCTTC. The chain employs TRBV6-5 and TRBJ1-2; 8 bases line up with TRBD1. Germline-derived CDR1 and CDR2 are MNHEY and SVGAGI. CDR3 length equals 15 residues. With V trimmed by 2 bases and J by 4 bases, 6 bases remained unmatched.

The chain joins TRBV5-6 to TRBJ2-5; D remains unclear. Germline values: CDR1 SGHDT, CDR2 YYEEEE. This CDR3 is built from 16 residues. With 4 bases removed from V and 3 bases from J, the gap between germline ends came to 19 bases. CDR3 amino acids: CASSTPPGSAEETQYF. The CDR3 bases are TGTGCCAGCAGCACCCCTCCGGGTTCCGCCGAAGAGACCCAGTACTTC.

This chain uses TRBV28 with TRBJ1-1; the D gene is possibly TRBD1 (5 bases). CDR3 length: 16 amino acids. Germline-derived CDR1 and CDR2 are MDHEN and SYDVKM. With 5 bases removed from V and 3 bases from J, the gap between germline ends came to 19 bases. CDR3 DNA sequence: TGTGCCAGCAGTCCGGTGGTGGGGGGACTTCACACTGAAGCTTTCTTT. The encoded protein is CASSPVVGGLHTEAFF. Full variable domain (rest looked up from reference TRBV28 and TRBJ1-1): DVKVTQSSRYLVKRTGEKVFLECVQDMDHENMFWYRQDPGLGLRLIYFSYDVKMKEKGDIPEGYSVSREKKERFSLILESASTNQTSMYLCASSPVVGGLHTEAFFGQGTRLTVV.

The chain employs TRBV6-5 and TRBJ1-2, with no clear D. V lost 7 bases and J lost 0, with 15 bases in between. This CDR3 has 15 amino acids. Germline CDR1 MNHEY, CDR2 SVGAGI. This chain's CDR3 is CASKKGGEANYGYTF. CDR3 sequence (DNA): TGTGCCAGCAAAAAGGGAGGCGAAGCTAACTATGGCTACACCTTC.

This chain links TRBV25-1 with TRBJ2-1, with 12 bases identical to TRBD1. After removal of 6 bases from V and 7 bases from J, the junction contained 16 bases not matched to a gene. Germline V gene sequence: CDR1 MGHDK, CDR2 SYGVNS. The CDR3 sequence is 18 residues long. The CDR3 nucleotides are TGTGCCAGCAGAGTATATGGCGGGGGACAGGGGGCTTGGAATGAGCAGTTCTTC. Protein sequence: CASRVYGGGQGAWNEQFF.

The gene calls are TRBV14 and TRBJ2-7, with D possibly TRBD2 on 6 matching bases. This CDR3 comprises 15 residues. The ends were cut back, 2 bases at V and 3 bases at J, with 14 bases in the middle. CDR1 and CDR2 from the germline V gene are SGHDN and FVKESK. This CDR3 is CASSQMRGEGYEQYF. The DNA for the CDR3 is TGTGCCAGCAGCCAAATGCGCGGGGAAGGCTACGAGCAGTACTTC.